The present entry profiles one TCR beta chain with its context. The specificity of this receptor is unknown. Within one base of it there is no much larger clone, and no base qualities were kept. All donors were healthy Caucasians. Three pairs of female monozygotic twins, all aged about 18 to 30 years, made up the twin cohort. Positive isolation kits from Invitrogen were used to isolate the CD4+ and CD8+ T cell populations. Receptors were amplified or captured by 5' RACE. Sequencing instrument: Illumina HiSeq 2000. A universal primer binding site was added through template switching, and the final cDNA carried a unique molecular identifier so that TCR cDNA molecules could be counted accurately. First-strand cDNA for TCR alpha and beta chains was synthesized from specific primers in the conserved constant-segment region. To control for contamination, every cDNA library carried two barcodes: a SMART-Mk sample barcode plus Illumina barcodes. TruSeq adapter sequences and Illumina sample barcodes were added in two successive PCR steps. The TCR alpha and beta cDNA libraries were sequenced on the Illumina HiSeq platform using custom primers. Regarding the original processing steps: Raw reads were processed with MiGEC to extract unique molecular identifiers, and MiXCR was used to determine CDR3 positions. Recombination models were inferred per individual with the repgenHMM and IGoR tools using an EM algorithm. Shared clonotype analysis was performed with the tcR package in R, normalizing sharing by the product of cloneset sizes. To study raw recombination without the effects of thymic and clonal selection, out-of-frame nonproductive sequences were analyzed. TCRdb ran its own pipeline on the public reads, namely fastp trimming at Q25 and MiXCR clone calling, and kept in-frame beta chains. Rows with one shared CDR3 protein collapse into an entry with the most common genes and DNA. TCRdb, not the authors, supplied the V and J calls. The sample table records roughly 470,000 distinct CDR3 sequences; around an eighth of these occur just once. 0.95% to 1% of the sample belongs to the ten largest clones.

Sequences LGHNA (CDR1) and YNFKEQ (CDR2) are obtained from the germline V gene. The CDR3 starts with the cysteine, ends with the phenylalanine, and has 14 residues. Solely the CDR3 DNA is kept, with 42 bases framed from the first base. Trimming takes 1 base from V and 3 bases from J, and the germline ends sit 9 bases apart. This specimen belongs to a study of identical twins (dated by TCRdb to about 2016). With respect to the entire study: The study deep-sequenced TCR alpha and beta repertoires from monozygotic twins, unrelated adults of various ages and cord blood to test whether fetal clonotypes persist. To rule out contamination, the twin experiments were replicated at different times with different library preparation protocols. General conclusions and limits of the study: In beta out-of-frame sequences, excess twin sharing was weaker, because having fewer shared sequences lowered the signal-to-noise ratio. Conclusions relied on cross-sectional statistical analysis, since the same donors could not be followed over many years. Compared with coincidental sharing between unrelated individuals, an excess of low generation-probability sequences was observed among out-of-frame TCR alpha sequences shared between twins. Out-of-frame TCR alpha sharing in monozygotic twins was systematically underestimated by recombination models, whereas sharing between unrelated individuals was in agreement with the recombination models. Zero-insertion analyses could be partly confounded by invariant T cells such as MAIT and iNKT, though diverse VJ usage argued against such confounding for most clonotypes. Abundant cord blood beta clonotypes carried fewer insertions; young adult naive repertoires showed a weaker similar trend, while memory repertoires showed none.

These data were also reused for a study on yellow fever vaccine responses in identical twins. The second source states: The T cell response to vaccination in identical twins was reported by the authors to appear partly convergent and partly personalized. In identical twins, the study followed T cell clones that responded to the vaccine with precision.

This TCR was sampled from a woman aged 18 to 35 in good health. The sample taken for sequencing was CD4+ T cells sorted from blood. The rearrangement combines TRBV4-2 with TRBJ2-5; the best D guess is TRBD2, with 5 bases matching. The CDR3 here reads CASSQGGREETQYF. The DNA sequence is TGTGCCAGCAGCCAAGGAGGGAGAGAAGAGACCCAGTACTTC.